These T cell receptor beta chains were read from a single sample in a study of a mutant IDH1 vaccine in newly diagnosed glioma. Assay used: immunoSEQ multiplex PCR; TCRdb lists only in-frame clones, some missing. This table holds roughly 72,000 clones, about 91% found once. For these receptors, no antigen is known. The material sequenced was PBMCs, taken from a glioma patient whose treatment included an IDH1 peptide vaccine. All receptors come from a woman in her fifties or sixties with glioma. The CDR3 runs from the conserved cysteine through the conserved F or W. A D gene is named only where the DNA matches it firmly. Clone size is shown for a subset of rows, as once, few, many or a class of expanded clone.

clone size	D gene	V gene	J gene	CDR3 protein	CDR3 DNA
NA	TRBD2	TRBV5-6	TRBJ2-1	CASSFAGGYNEQFF	TGTGCCAGCAGCTTTGCGGGGGGATACAATGAGCAGTTCTTC
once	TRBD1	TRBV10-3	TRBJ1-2	CAIRVDAGTGGNYGYTF	TGTGCCATCAGGGTCGATGCCGGGACAGGGGGCAACTATGGCTACACCTTC
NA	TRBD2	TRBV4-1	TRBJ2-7	CASSQVPLAGEGSEQYF	TGCGCCAGCAGCCAAGTCCCCCTAGCGGGAGAGGGGAGCGAGCAGTACTTC
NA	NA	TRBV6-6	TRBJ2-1	CASSLTGTHTNEQFF	TGTGCCAGCAGTTTAACCGGGACTCACACAAATGAGCAGTTCTTC
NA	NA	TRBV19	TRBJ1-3	CASSEGRSSGNTIYF	TGTGCCAGTAGTGAGGGGAGGTCCTCTGGAAACACCATATATTTT
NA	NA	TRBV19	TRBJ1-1	CASSILGATEAFF	TGTGCCAGTAGTATTCTAGGCGCCACTGAAGCTTTCTTT
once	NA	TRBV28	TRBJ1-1	CASSLRGTEAFF	TGTGCCAGCAGTTTACGTGGGACTGAAGCTTTCTTT
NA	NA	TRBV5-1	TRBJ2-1	CASSLDGSGARSYNEQFF	TGCGCCAGCAGCTTGGATGGCTCGGGCGCCCGCTCCTACAATGAGCAGTTCTTC
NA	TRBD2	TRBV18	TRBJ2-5	CASSLGLAGGPQETQYF	TGTGCCAGCTCACTGGGACTAGCGGGAGGGCCCCAGGAGACCCAGTACTTC
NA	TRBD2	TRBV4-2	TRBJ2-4	CASSRQGWTSGRATKNIQYF	TGTGCCAGCAGTCGACAGGGTTGGACTAGCGGGAGGGCTACCAAAAACATTCAGTACTTC
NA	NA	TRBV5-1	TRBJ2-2	CASSWPQGTTGELFF	TGCGCCAGCAGCTGGCCCCAGGGCACAACCGGGGAGCTGTTTTTT
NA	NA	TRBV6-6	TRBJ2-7	CASSSPTATYEQYF	TGTGCCAGCAGTAGTCCGACAGCTACCTACGAGCAGTACTTC
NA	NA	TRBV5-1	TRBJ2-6	CASSSGRSSGANVLTF	TGCGCCAGCAGCTCCGGACGGTCCTCTGGGGCCAACGTCCTGACTTTC
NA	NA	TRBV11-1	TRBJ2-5	CASSYREGETQYF	TGTGCCAGCAGCTACAGGGAGGGAGAGACCCAGTACTTC
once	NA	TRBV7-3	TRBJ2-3	CASSLTPGFRSGNTDTQYF	TGTGCCAGCAGCCTAACCCCAGGTTTTCGTTCCGGGAACACAGATACGCAGTATTTT
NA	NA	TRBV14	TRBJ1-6	CASSQNDEIYNSPLHF	TGTGCCAGCAGCCAGAATGATGAGATCTATAATTCACCCCTCCACTTT
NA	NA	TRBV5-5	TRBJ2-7	CASSFGAAFRGSYEQYF	TGTGCCAGCAGCTTTGGGGCGGCTTTCCGGGGGTCCTACGAGCAGTACTTC
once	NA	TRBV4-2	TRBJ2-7	CASSQFKGITYEQYF	TGTGCCAGCAGCCAATTTAAGGGAATCACCTACGAGCAGTACTTC
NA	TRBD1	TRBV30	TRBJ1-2	CAWSRQGNYGYTF	TGTGCCTGGAGTAGACAGGGGAACTATGGCTACACCTTC
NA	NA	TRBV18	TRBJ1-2	CASSPAGGDGYTF	TGTGCCAGCTCACCAGCGGGGGGAGATGGCTACACCTTC
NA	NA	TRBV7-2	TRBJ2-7	CASSLSEGWASYEQYF	TGTGCCAGCAGCTTATCAGAGGGCTGGGCCTCCTACGAGCAGTACTTC
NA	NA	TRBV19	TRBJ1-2	CASSAPRTANYGYTF	TGTGCCAGTAGTGCCCCCCGGACCGCCAACTATGGCTACACCTTC
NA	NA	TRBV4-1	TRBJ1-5	CASSQRSNQPQHF	TGCGCCAGCAGCCAGAGAAGCAATCAGCCCCAGCATTTT
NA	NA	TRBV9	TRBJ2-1	CASSVDSAGAYNEQFF	TGTGCCAGCAGCGTAGACTCCGCCGGGGCATACAATGAGCAGTTCTTC
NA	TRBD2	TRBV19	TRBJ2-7	CASSTRLAGYDEQYF	TGTGCCAGTAGTACCCGACTAGCGGGGTACGACGAGCAGTACTTC
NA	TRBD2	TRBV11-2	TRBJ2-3	CASSPREGSDTQYF	TGTGCCAGCAGCCCCCGGGAGGGCTCAGATACGCAGTATTTT
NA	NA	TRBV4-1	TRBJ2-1	CASSQEGRAHNEQFF	TGCGCCAGCAGCCAAGAAGGCAGGGCACACAATGAGCAGTTCTTC
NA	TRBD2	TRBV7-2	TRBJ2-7	CASSSWREGYEQYF	TGTGCCAGCAGCTCCTGGCGGGAGGGCTACGAGCAGTACTTC
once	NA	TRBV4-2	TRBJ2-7	CASSQVASSSPYEQYF	TGTGCCAGCAGCCAAGTGGCTTCTAGCTCGCCCTACGAGCAGTACTTC
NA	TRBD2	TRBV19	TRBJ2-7	CASRGSGTSVYEQYF	TGTGCCAGTAGAGGATCTGGGACTAGCGTTTACGAGCAGTACTTC
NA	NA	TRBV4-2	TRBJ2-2	CASSSFSGTGELFF	TGTGCCAGCAGCTCCTTTAGCGGAACCGGGGAGCTGTTTTTT
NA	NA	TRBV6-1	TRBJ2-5	CASSATTEYQETQYF	TGTGCCAGCAGTGCTACTACAGAGTACCAAGAGACCCAGTACTTC
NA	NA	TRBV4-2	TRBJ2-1	CASSSSRYVDDEQFF	TGTGCCAGCAGCTCAAGCCGGTACGTCGACGATGAGCAGTTCTTC
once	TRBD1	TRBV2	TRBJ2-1	CASIDGQGSNEQFF	TGTGCCAGCATCGATGGACAGGGATCCAATGAGCAGTTCTTC
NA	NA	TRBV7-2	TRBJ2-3	CASSFWTDTDTQYF	TGTGCCAGCAGCTTTTGGACGGACACAGATACGCAGTATTTT
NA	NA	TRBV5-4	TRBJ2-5	CASSLALGGQETQYF	TGTGCCAGCAGCTTGGCCCTGGGAGGCCAAGAGACCCAGTACTTC
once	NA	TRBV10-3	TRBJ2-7	CAISGGRWEQYF	TGTGCCATCAGTGGGGGTCGTTGGGAGCAGTACTTC
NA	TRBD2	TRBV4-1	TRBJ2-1	CASSQPPFLGGPSGSYNEQFF	TGCGCCAGCAGCCAGCCCCCATTTTTGGGAGGGCCTAGTGGGTCCTACAATGAGCAGTTCTTC
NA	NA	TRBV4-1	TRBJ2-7	CASSQGVRGIEQYF	TGCGCCAGCAGCCAAGGGGTAAGGGGAATCGAGCAGTACTTC
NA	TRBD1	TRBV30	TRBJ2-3	CAWSPGGATDTQYF	TGTGCCTGGAGCCCAGGGGGCGCCACAGATACGCAGTATTTT
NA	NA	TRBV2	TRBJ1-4	CASSGRRTTNEKLFF	TGTGCCAGCAGTGGTAGGAGAACAACTAATGAAAAACTGTTTTTT
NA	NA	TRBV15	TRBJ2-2	CATSRDRAIGELFF	TGTGCCACCAGCAGAGATCGCGCGATCGGGGAGCTGTTTTTT
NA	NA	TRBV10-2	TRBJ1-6	CASSEETGIPYNSPLHF	TGCGCCAGCAGTGAGGAAACAGGAATACCCTATAATTCACCCCTCCACTTT
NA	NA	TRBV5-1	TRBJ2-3	CASAVERPQDTQYF	TGCGCCAGCGCAGTTGAGAGGCCCCAAGATACGCAGTATTTT
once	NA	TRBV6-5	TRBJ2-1	CASSSVGEQFF	TGTGCCAGCAGCTCCGTGGGTGAGCAGTTCTTC
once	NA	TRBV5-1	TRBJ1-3	CASSSGEGNTIYF	TGCGCCAGCAGCTCCGGCGAGGGAAACACCATATATTTT
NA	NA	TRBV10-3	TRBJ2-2	CGMSPTDNTGELFF	TGTGGCATGAGTCCGACAGATAACACCGGGGAGCTGTTTTTT
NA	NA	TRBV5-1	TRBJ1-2	CASSPDSTYGYTF	TGCGCCAGCAGCCCGGACAGCACCTATGGCTACACCTTC
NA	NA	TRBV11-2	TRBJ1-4	CASSSQGVATNEKLFF	TGTGCCAGCAGCTCTCAGGGAGTGGCAACTAATGAAAAACTGTTTTTT
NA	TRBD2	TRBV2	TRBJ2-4	CASRPGLARNIQYF	TGTGCCAGCAGGCCGGGACTAGCCAGAAACATTCAGTACTTC
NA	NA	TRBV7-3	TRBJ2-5	CASSFGGQETQYF	TGTGCCAGCAGCTTTGGAGGGCAAGAGACCCAGTACTTC